This TCR beta chain stems from a study of blood T cell repertoires in COVID-19 (TCRdb year 2020). As for the study more broadly: The collaborator samples originated in the United States, Italy and Spain and spanned the acute and convalescent phases of COVID-19. Deeply sampled blood TCRbeta repertoires from subjects exposed to, actively infected with, or recovered from COVID-19 were included in the dataset. The prospective study material was composed of cDNA or gDNA derived from T cells, B-cell-depleted T cells, or PBMCs. The samples were drawn from two sources: the first 160 participants of the ongoing ImmuneRACE study, and fewer than 1,500 subjects contributed by 6 global collaborators. The repertoires were made available in a free public database intended to serve as a resource for research on the immune response to SARS-CoV-2. The sample metadata nearly always contained a de-identified subject ID, COVID-19 status, age in years and sex. Where HLA class I and class II types were available, the types were taken from metadata supplied by the sample provider, not from assay-based typing. General findings and caveats noted by the study authors: How much clinical and demographic metadata was included differed by source and by participant, and the metadata was provided uncurated.

This clone has only a few counts. Its antigen remains unidentified. Base qualities are not provided; no much larger clone lies one nucleotide away. The immunoSEQ Assay, a bias-controlled multiplex PCR, was used to amplify TCRbeta CDR3 regions from genomic DNA. As for how the authors treated the data: The number of nucleated cells in each sample was estimated from the amplification of reference gene primers within the assay. To quantify the absolute abundance of each unique TCRbeta CDR3 rearrangement, sequence reads were collapsed and filtered. For each sample, productive Simpson clonality was calculated by taking the square root of Simpson's diversity index across productive rearrangements. Sourced from immuneACCESS, this table was stored by TCRdb with only in-frame sequences that have V and J called. A share of the clones is absent; for the studies checked, an unresolved V gene accounts for under half, and the remainder has no known explanation. V, J and clone size derive from that table, while D and trimming were established from the DNA sequence. The sample yields 150,000 to 200,000 clones; 80% to 90% were counted once. Jointly, the top ten make up roughly 3.1% of the sample.

Collaborating institutions collected whole blood in K2EDTA tubes following their own protocols. For TCRbeta analysis, collaborators shipped samples as frozen whole blood, isolated PBMCs, or DNA extracted from either of those sample types. The CDR3 starts with the cysteine, ends with the phenylalanine, and has 14 residues. This entry keeps only the CDR3 DNA: 42 bases, framed from base 1. The junction shows trimming of 4 bases on V and 3 bases on J, and the gene matches do not reach 6 bases of it. Taken from the germline V gene (reference sequence), the CDR1 and CDR2 loops are GTSNPN and SVGIG. The specimen sequenced was peripheral blood. This chain is built from TRBV30 and TRBJ2-1; 7 middle bases align to TRBD2. This receptor was taken from a man in his 60s with acute or convalescent COVID-19. The bases read TGTGCCTGGAAGCGGGGACCGTTCTACAATGAGCAGTTCTTC. It translates to CAWKRGPFYNEQFF.